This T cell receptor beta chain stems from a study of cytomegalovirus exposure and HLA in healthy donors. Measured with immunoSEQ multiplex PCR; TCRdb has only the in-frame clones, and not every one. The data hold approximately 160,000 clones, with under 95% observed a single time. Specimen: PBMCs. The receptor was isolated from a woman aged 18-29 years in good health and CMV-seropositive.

The CDR3 is CASSSQTGLETQYF. CDR3 sequence (DNA): TGTGCCAGCAGCTCCCAGACAGGGTTGGAGACCCAGTACTTC. V and J are TRBV7-9 and TRBJ2-5; 7 nucleotides agree with TRBD1. This CDR3 is built from 14 residues. Germline V gene lookup returns CDR1 SEHNR and CDR2 FQNEAQ (reference sequence). V shed 4 bases, J shed 5 bases, and the junction held 7 bases outside the gene matches.